The clone carrying this T cell receptor (beta chain) was recorded only once. The antigen is unknown. The sample is drawn from a study of vaccination effects on CD4 cells after COVID-19. Sequenced by immunoSEQ multiplex PCR; TCRdb stores in-frame clones only, minus some. The sample records about 37,000 clones, less than 70% being singletons. Notes on the study in general: Substantial clonal contraction characterized both infection- and vaccine-induced clones late after vaccination. A shortage of convalescent patients and an absence of early post-infection timepoints characterized the study. From healthy vaccinees, only 1 of 255 vaccine-induced clones also reacted to common cold coronaviruses.

The CDR3 is 13 residues long. V was pared by 6 bases and J by 6 bases, with 12 bases between. The germline V gene has CDR1 SGDLS and CDR2 YYNGEE. Antigen-specific CD4+ T cells were expanded (with viral peptide pools) by the ViraFEST assay ahead of sequencing. On roughly day 9 of culture, CD4+ T cells were separated out. According to the study, vaccine recipients showed no prior SARS-CoV-2 infection and negative nucleocapsid antibodies. The sample was CD4+ T cells from PBMCs cultured with HCoV-OC43 spike peptides, taken before COVID-19 vaccination. Stated subset: HCoV-OC43 spike overlapping peptide pool stimulation. This chain joins TRBV9 and TRBJ2-2; tentatively, D is TRBD2 (5 bases). The clonotype was recovered from a human donor who received a COVID-19 vaccine. The CDR3 region has the DNA TGTGCCAGCAACAGCGGCCGACCCGGGGAGCTGTTTTTT. This sequence encodes CASNSGRPGELFF.